One sample yielded the 17 T cell receptor beta chains listed below, sequenced in a study of blood T cell repertoires in COVID-19. Using immunoSEQ multiplex PCR, the repertoire was profiled, and TCRdb retains in-frame clones only, with some absent. The repertoire holds 350,000 to 400,000 clones, about nine tenths seen once, with roughly 0.86% in the top ten. The specimen was PBMCs or T cells enriched from blood (not recorded which). The receptors derive from a woman between 40 and 50 years old who had been exposed to COVID-19.

V usage is TRBV6-5 and J usage is TRBJ2-7; 7 bases map to TRBD2. The V gene's germline CDR1 is MNHEY and CDR2 SVGAGI. With V trimmed by 2 bases and J by 5 bases, 9 bases remained unmatched. CDR3 length equals 15 residues. The CDR3 spells CASSYVQGGTHEQYF. The DNA for the CDR3 is TGTGCCAGCAGTTACGTTCAGGGAGGGACTCACGAGCAGTACTTC.

The V and J genes are TRBV29-1 and TRBJ1-5, with 7 bases that match TRBD1. The germline V gene has CDR1 SQVTM and CDR2 ANQGSEA. The CDR3 is 14 residues long. V lost 6 bases to trimming and J lost 2 bases; unmatched junction nucleotides: 7. CDR3 amino acids: CSVGPGTGNQPQHF. The CDR3 nucleotides are TGCAGCGTGGGACCCGGGACAGGCAATCAGCCCCAGCATTTT.

The chain has TRBV27 and TRBJ2-3; D may be TRBD2 (5 bases). Per germline, CDR1 MNHEY and CDR2 SMNVEV (reference sequence). The V and J ends lost 7 bases and 8 bases respectively, with 22 bases between them. CDR3 length: 15 amino acids. The CDR3 here is CASTLSVTYLGTQYF. Here the CDR3 DNA reads TGTGCCAGCACCCTTAGCGTGACTTATTTGGGTACGCAGTATTTT.

The gene calls are TRBV6-5 and TRBJ1-1, with D perhaps TRBD1 (5 bases). The CDR3 has 14 amino acids. Germline V gene data show CDR1 as MNHEY and CDR2 as SVGAGI. V was clipped by 5 bases and J by 6 bases, with 16 bases between them. The CDR3 region has the DNA TGTGCCAGCAGTCCCCCAGGGAAGCGTCCTGAAGCTTTCTTT. It specifies CASSPPGKRPEAFF.

V usage is TRBV18 and J usage is TRBJ1-1, with D possibly TRBD1 on 5 matching bases. Trimming stripped 2 bases from V and 0 bases from J, with 10 bases between. The CDR3 is 15 residues long. Germline assignment: CDR1 KGHSH and CDR2 LQKENI. The CDR3 DNA reads as TGTGCCAGCTCACCAGGGGCGGGAATGAACACTGAAGCTTTCTTT. The encoded protein is CASSPGAGMNTEAFF.

This clone was seen just once. CDR3 DNA sequence: TGTGCCAGCAGCCAACCCCTTGCCGGTGAGCAGTTCTTC. Translation: CASSQPLAGEQFF. This chain uses TRBV3-1 (or the pseudogene TRBV3-2) with TRBJ2-1; the D is unclear. CDR3 size: 13 residues. Germline V CDR1 and CDR2: LGHDT, YNNKEL (reference sequence). V shed 2 bases and J shed 9 bases, with 11 bases lying between them.

The chain carries TRBV15 and TRBJ1-5; D is unresolved. Germline CDR1 LNHNV, CDR2 YYDKDF (reference sequence). CDR3 length: 14 residues. V lost 9 bases and J 5 bases, leaving 17 bases between the germline ends. The CDR3 is CATRDWEGDQPQHF. For the CDR3, the DNA is TGTGCCACAAGAGACTGGGAGGGAGATCAGCCCCAGCATTTT.

V and J are TRBV23-1 and TRBJ1-1, with D uncertain. TRBV23-1 is filed as an ORF, its function uncertain. This CDR3 is built from 14 residues. The germline V and J ends were trimmed by 5 bases and 5 bases, with 15 bases remaining between them. This CDR3 is CASSWAAGRTEAFF. DNA of the CDR3: TGCGCCAGCAGTTGGGCCGCAGGCCGGACTGAAGCTTTCTTT.

The rearrangement uses TRBV3-1 (or the pseudogene TRBV3-2) and TRBJ1-5; tentative D call: TRBD1 (5 bases). Trimming removed 1 base from V and 9 bases from J, with 16 bases in between. There are 15 residues in the CDR3. Germline CDR1 and CDR2: LGHDT and YNNKEL (reference sequence). CDR3 bases: TGTGCCAGCAGCCAAGGTCCCGGGGGATCCCGGCCCCAGCATTTT. Its protein product is CASSQGPGGSRPQHF.

The chain combines TRBV27 with TRBJ2-3; a weak D match, TRBD2 (6 bases). Trimming took off 0 bases at V and 0 bases at J, with 7 bases between the two ends. Germline CDR1 reads MNHEY; CDR2 reads SMNVEV (reference sequence). This CDR3 spans 15 amino acids. As DNA, the CDR3 is TGTGCCAGCAGTTTATCTAGCGGAAGCACAGATACGCAGTATTTT. This translates into CASSLSSGSTDTQYF.

This clone was detected once. This chain links TRBV19 with TRBJ1-5; no clear D. Germline V CDR1 and CDR2: LNHDA, SQIVND (reference sequence). CDR3 length: 13 amino acids. V was clipped by 6 bases and J by 1 base, with 7 bases between them. The CDR3 region has the DNA TGTGCCAGTAGCCCCAAAAGCAATCAGCCCCAGCATTTT. It codes for CASSPKSNQPQHF.

The chain carries TRBV30 and TRBJ1-5; D is unresolved. Germline CDR1 GTSNPN, CDR2 SVGIG (reference sequence). This CDR3 comprises 18 residues. V lost 2 bases and J 7 bases, leaving 27 bases between the germline ends. CDR3 amino acids: CAWSPRPAFGVRPQPQHF. The CDR3 coding sequence is TGTGCCTGGAGTCCCCGGCCCGCGTTCGGGGTCCGTCCCCAGCCCCAGCATTTT.

The V and J genes are TRBV30 and TRBJ1-1, with D maybe TRBD1 (6 bases). The germline V gene has CDR1 GTSNPN and CDR2 SVGIG (reference sequence). The CDR3 covers 15 residues. Trimming cost V 4 bases and J 1 base, with 16 bases left between them. The CDR3 DNA is TGTGCCTGGATCATTACGGGGACACCGAACACTGAAGCTTTCTTT. Translating gives CAWIITGTPNTEAFF. Supplemented by reference TRBV30 and TRBJ1-1, the full variable domain reads SQTIHQWPATLVQPVGSPLSLECTVEGTSNPNLYWYRQAAGRGLQLLFYSVGIGQISSEVPQNLSASRPQDRQFILSSKKLLLSDSGFYLCAWIITGTPNTEAFFGQGTRLTVV.

This rearrangement joins TRBV7-9 to TRBJ1-1; D not resolved. Germline CDR1 is SEHNR and CDR2 is FQNEAQ (reference sequence). V was clipped by 3 bases and J by 1 base, with 15 bases between them. This CDR3 contains 16 residues. The CDR3 spells CASSLEPPPGNTEAFF. CDR3 in DNA: TGTGCCAGCAGCTTGGAACCTCCCCCGGGGAACACTGAAGCTTTCTTT.

The V gene is TRBV5-6, the J gene TRBJ1-4; D is undetermined. This CDR3 spans 17 amino acids. Trimming took off 0 bases at V and 5 bases at J, with 17 bases between the two ends. CDR1 and CDR2 (germline): SGHDT, YYEEEE. CDR3 bases: TGTGCCAGCAGCTTGGGTCCTCGCGGCAGTTCAAATGAAAAACTGTTTTTT. This codes for CASSLGPRGSSNEKLFF.

The V gene is TRBV28, the J gene TRBJ1-4; D gene uncertain. The CDR3 has 15 amino acids. Looked up from germline, CDR1 is MDHEN and CDR2 is SYDVKM. Trimming pared 3 bases from V and 2 bases from J, leaving 10 bases between. DNA for the CDR3: TGTGCCAGCAGTTTGGTAACAATGACTAATGAAAAACTGTTTTTT. Translating gives CASSLVTMTNEKLFF.

The chain joins TRBV9 to TRBJ1-2, with unresolved D. Trimming took off 2 bases at V and 14 bases at J, with 19 bases between the two ends. The germline gives CDR1 SGDLS, CDR2 YYNGEE. The CDR3 runs to 13 residues. CDR3 DNA: TGTGCCAGCAGCGTGGACGGGGTGGAGAGCGGGACCTTC. It yields the protein CASSVDGVESGTF.